The rows below give T cell receptor beta chains drawn from one sample of a study of cytomegalovirus exposure and HLA in healthy donors. Method: immunoSEQ multiplex PCR; TCRdb's copy keeps in-frame clones and lacks some. The table records more than 300,000 clones, approximately 90% of them present only once. Sample: PBMCs. Receptors originate from a woman aged 18-29 years in good health and CMV-seronegative. The CDR3 runs from the conserved cysteine through the conserved F or W. Fields, in order: clone size, D gene, J gene, V gene, CDR3 protein, CDR3 DNA. A D gene is named only where the DNA matches it firmly. Part of the rows lack a size; the others show once, few, many or a class for expanded clones.

abundance: few
d_gene: NA
j_gene: TRBJ2-2
v_gene: TRBV6-5
CDR3aa: CASRGLDNTGELFF
CDR3nt: TGTGCCAGCAGGGGACTGGATAACACCGGGGAGCTGTTTTTT

abundance: NA
d_gene: NA
j_gene: TRBJ2-7
v_gene: TRBV9
CDR3aa: CASSVEARSSYEQYF
CDR3nt: TGTGCCAGCAGCGTAGAAGCAAGGAGCTCCTACGAGCAGTACTTC

abundance: NA
d_gene: TRBD2
j_gene: TRBJ2-5
v_gene: TRBV4-1
CDR3aa: CASSPPTSSQETQYF
CDR3nt: TGCGCCAGCAGCCCGCCGACTAGCAGCCAAGAGACCCAGTACTTC

abundance: NA
d_gene: TRBD2
j_gene: TRBJ2-1
v_gene: TRBV14
CDR3aa: CASSQMAGGLDNEQFF
CDR3nt: TGTGCCAGCAGCCAAATGGCGGGAGGGCTAGACAATGAGCAGTTCTTC

abundance: NA
d_gene: NA
j_gene: TRBJ1-5
v_gene: TRBV19
CDR3aa: CASSGQDTQPQHF
CDR3nt: TGTGCCAGTAGTGGGCAGGATACACAGCCCCAGCATTTT

abundance: NA
d_gene: NA
j_gene: TRBJ2-1
v_gene: TRBV5-6
CDR3aa: CASSLASRGNEQFF
CDR3nt: TGTGCCAGCAGCTTGGCCTCCCGGGGGAATGAGCAGTTCTTC

abundance: NA
d_gene: TRBD1
j_gene: TRBJ1-2
v_gene: TRBV27
CDR3aa: CASSPGTGGNYGYTF
CDR3nt: TGTGCCAGCAGTCCCGGGACAGGGGGCAACTATGGCTACACCTTC

abundance: NA
d_gene: TRBD1
j_gene: TRBJ2-7
v_gene: TRBV7-9
CDR3aa: CASSLTRDRSSYEQYF
CDR3nt: TGTGCCAGCAGCTTAACCCGGGACAGGTCCTCCTACGAGCAGTACTTC

abundance: NA
d_gene: NA
j_gene: TRBJ1-3
v_gene: TRBV2
CDR3aa: CASSGQISGNTIYF
CDR3nt: TGTGCCAGCAGTGGACAGATTTCTGGAAACACCATATATTTT

abundance: NA
d_gene: NA
j_gene: TRBJ2-7
v_gene: TRBV5-8
CDR3aa: CASSSPEEESKQYF
CDR3nt: TGTGCCAGCAGCTCCCCCGAGGAGGAGTCCAAGCAGTACTTC

abundance: NA
d_gene: TRBD1
j_gene: TRBJ1-1
v_gene: TRBV9
CDR3aa: CASSVGTGNTEAFF
CDR3nt: TGTGCCAGCAGCGTAGGGACAGGAAACACTGAAGCTTTCTTT

abundance: NA
d_gene: NA
j_gene: TRBJ1-2
v_gene: TRBV7-9
CDR3aa: CASSLGVDREYTF
CDR3nt: TGTGCCAGCAGCTTAGGAGTGGATCGGGAGTACACCTTC

abundance: NA
d_gene: NA
j_gene: TRBJ2-5
v_gene: TRBV25-1
CDR3aa: CASTAAGKTQYF
CDR3nt: TGTGCCAGCACGGCGGCAGGGAAGACCCAGTACTTC

abundance: NA
d_gene: TRBD1
j_gene: TRBJ2-4
v_gene: TRBV6-1
CDR3aa: CAVGQGLADWDIQYF
CDR3nt: TGTGCCGTGGGACAGGGATTAGCGGATTGGGACATTCAGTACTTC

abundance: NA
d_gene: TRBD2
j_gene: TRBJ2-1
v_gene: TRBV9
CDR3aa: CASSPSAGDEQFF
CDR3nt: TGTGCCAGCAGCCCCTCGGCGGGGGATGAGCAGTTCTTC

abundance: NA
d_gene: TRBD2
j_gene: TRBJ2-2
v_gene: TRBV5-1
CDR3aa: CASSPILSGRPTGELFF
CDR3nt: TGCGCCAGCAGCCCGATTTTGAGCGGGAGGCCTACCGGGGAGCTGTTTTTT